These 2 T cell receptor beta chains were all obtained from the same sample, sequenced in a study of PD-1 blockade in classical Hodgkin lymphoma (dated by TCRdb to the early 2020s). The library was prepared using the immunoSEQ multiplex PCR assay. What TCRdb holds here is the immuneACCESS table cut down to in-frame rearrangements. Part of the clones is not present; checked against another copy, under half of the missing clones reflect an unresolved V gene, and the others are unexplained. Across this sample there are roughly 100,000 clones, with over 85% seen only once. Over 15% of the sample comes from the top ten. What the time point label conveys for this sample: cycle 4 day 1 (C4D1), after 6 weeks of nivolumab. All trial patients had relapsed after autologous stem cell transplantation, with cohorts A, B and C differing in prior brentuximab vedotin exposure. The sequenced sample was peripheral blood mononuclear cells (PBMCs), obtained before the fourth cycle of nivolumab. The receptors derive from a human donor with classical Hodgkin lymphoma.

The DNA for the CDR3 is TGTGCCAGCTCGCCGGGACAGGGGGCGTCCGCTGAAGCTTTCTTT. This gives the protein CASSPGQGASAEAFF. This chain connects TRBV18 to TRBJ1-1, with TRBD1 matching 12 bases. V lost 6 bases to trimming and J lost 6 bases; unmatched junction nucleotides: 8. Germline CDR1 reads KGHSH; CDR2 reads LQKENI. The CDR3 extends over 15 amino acids. The full variable domain, with the rest looked up from reference TRBV18 and TRBJ1-1, is NAGVMQNPRHLVRRRGQEARLRCSPMKGHSHVYWYRQLPEEGLKFMVYLQKENIIDESGMPKERFSAEFPKEGPSILRIQQVVRGDSAAYFCASSPGQGASAEAFFGQGTRLTVV.

The CDR3 sequence is CASSRAWAGDYSGNTIYF. CDR3 nucleotide sequence: TGCGCCAGCAGCCGCGCATGGGCAGGGGACTACTCTGGAAACACCATATATTTT. The rearrangement uses TRBV4-1 and TRBJ1-3, with D perhaps TRBD1 (6 bases). Germline values: CDR1 MGHRA, CDR2 YSYEKL. V lost 4 bases and J lost 0, with 19 bases in between. The CDR3 spans 18 residues.